The 29 T cell receptor beta chains in this list originate from one sample, sequenced in a study of beta chain features in type 1 diabetes. Every isolated RNA sample was fully reverse transcribed, so sequencing captured expressed TCRB transcripts. Only in-frame clones appear in the TCRdb table, and some are missing; sequencing was by immunoSEQ multiplex PCR. The sample has 130,000 or so clones, 9% to 9.5% seen once. Sequencing was performed on central memory CD4+ T cells from blood. These receptor sequences come from a young man in good health.

This clone was seen only a few times. The chain recombines TRBV7-2 with TRBJ2-7; no clear D. The germline V and J ends were trimmed by 5 bases and 2 bases, with 10 bases remaining between them. The CDR3 has 13 amino acids. Looked up from germline, CDR1 is SGHTA and CDR2 is FQGNSA. The DNA for the CDR3 is TGTGCCAGCAGCCCCCACAGAACCTACGAGCAGTACTTC. Its translation is CASSPHRTYEQYF.

CDR3 protein: CASGLVLGTGYNEQFF. CDR3 coding DNA: TGTGCTAGTGGTTTGGTACTGGGGACAGGATACAATGAGCAGTTCTTC. This chain connects TRBV12-5 to TRBJ2-1, with 8 positions matching TRBD1. The CDR3 is 16 residues long. Germline-derived CDR1 and CDR2 are LGHNT and FRNRAP. V was clipped by 0 bases and J by 4 bases; unmatched bases: 5.

This clone has just a few counts. The chain recombines TRBV5-8 with TRBJ2-2; 7 bases are shared with TRBD1. J gave up 1 base and V 7 bases, and 7 bases lay outside the gene matches. The CDR3 contains 15 residues. Germline lookup yields CDR1 SGHTS and CDR2 YDEGEE. CDR3 coding DNA: TGTGCCAGCTGGACAGGAAATGGGAACACCGGGGAGCTGTTTTTT. This codes for CASWTGNGNTGELFF.

This clone has a handful of counts. This chain uses TRBV25-1 with TRBJ1-2; a weak D match, TRBD1 (5 bases). The V gene's germline CDR1 is MGHDK and CDR2 SYGVNS. V was cut by 1 base and J by 8 bases, with 11 bases left in between. CDR3 length: 13 amino acids. CDR3: CASSEFGRVGYTF. The CDR3 DNA sequence: TGTGCCAGCAGTGAATTTGGCAGGGTCGGCTACACCTTC.

The genes are TRBV5-1 and TRBJ1-4, with D unclear. This CDR3 has 14 residues. With 0 bases removed from V and 2 bases from J, the gap between germline ends came to 5 bases. Germline loops: CDR1 SGHRS, CDR2 YFSETQ. CDR3 amino acids: CASSLGATNEKLFF. CDR3 DNA: TGCGCCAGCAGCTTGGGGGCGACTAATGAAAAACTGTTTTTT.

Comments on this clone: One end of the junction is discordant with germline, which a read error may explain. The V and J genes are TRBV6-1 and TRBJ1-2; D is undetermined. CDR1 and CDR2 from the germline V gene are MNHNS and SASEGT. The CDR3 extends over 13 amino acids. In nucleotides, the CDR3 is TGTGCCATCAGTGAGAGGGCTCTATATGGCTACACCTTC. Amino acid sequence: CAISERALYGYTF.

This clone was counted only a few times. In DNA, the CDR3 is TGTGCCAGCAGCTTGAACGGGGGGGGCGGGGAGACCCAGTACTTC. Amino acid sequence: CASSLNGGGGETQYF. V gene TRBV7-2 combines with J gene TRBJ2-5; TRBD2 matches 8 bases. The CDR3 sequence is 15 residues long. Germline lookup yields CDR1 SGHTA and CDR2 FQGNSA. The trim removed 3 bases at V and 5 bases at J, leaving 8 bases unmatched.

V gene TRBV6-6 combines with J gene TRBJ2-5, with TRBD1 as a possible D gene (6 bases). CDR3 size: 13 residues. V lost 6 bases, J lost 1 base, and 9 bases lay in between. The germline CDR1 and CDR2 sequences are MNHNY and SVGAGI (reference sequence). The CDR3 protein is CASSRGFQETQYF. The CDR3 nucleotides are TGTGCCAGCAGCAGGGGATTCCAAGAGACCCAGTACTTC.

This clone was recorded many times. This chain joins TRBV30 and TRBJ2-7; D possibly corresponds to TRBD1 (5 bases). CDR1 is GTSNPN and CDR2 is SVGIG in the germline V gene (reference sequence). There are 16 residues in the CDR3. Trimming pared 4 bases from V and 0 bases from J, leaving 19 bases between. In DNA form, the CDR3 reads TGTGCCTGGACCTTAAAACGGGCCGACAGCTCCTACGAGCAGTACTTC. Protein product: CAWTLKRADSSYEQYF.

This clone was detected only a few times. V is TRBV6-5 and J is TRBJ2-2; 7 bases match TRBD1. The CDR3 length is 15 residues. With 7 bases clipped from V and 4 bases from J, the junction kept 9 bases outside the gene matches. CDR1 and CDR2 from the germline V gene are MNHEY and SVGAGI. CDR3 bases: TGTGCCAGCACCCGACAGGGTGGGGGCACCGGGGAGCTGTTTTTT. It yields the protein CASTRQGGGTGELFF.

This clone was counted a few times. This chain joins TRBV7-2 and TRBJ2-7; 10 bases are shared with TRBD2. Germline-derived CDR1 and CDR2 are SGHTA and FQGNSA. V shed 0 bases and J 6 bases; nucleotides not matched to a gene: 8. CDR3 length equals 16 residues. The CDR3 coding sequence is TGTGCCAGCAGCTTAGCACAGCCCAGACTAGCGGGCGAGCAGTACTTC. Amino acid sequence: CASSLAQPRLAGEQYF.

This chain links TRBV5-1 with TRBJ2-5; D possibly corresponds to TRBD2 (5 bases). In germline, CDR1 is SGHRS, CDR2 YFSETQ. V was pared by 7 bases and J by 5 bases, with 15 bases between. CDR3 length: 13 residues. The CDR3 nucleotides read TGCGCCAGCGGACTCGCAGCCCCCGAGACCCAGTACTTC. Translating gives CASGLAAPETQYF.

This clone was detected many times. This rearrangement joins TRBV15 to TRBJ2-3, with 8 positions matching TRBD2. The germline V gene encodes CDR1 LNHNV and CDR2 YYDKDF (reference sequence). V was pared by 5 bases and J by 4 bases, with 5 bases of the junction left unmatched. This CDR3 contains 14 residues. The CDR3 region is CATSPGGPADTQYF. The DNA of the CDR3 is TGTGCCACCAGCCCGGGGGGGCCAGCAGATACGCAGTATTTT.

V gene TRBV7-2 combines with J gene TRBJ2-7, with TRBD1 identical over 9 bases. The length of the CDR3 is 15 residues. V shed 4 bases and J 3 bases; nucleotides not matched to a gene: 7. Germline CDR1 reads SGHTA; CDR2 reads FQGNSA. CDR3 bases: TGTGCCAGCAGCTCGACGGGACAGGGAAACTACGAGCAGTACTTC. This sequence encodes CASSSTGQGNYEQYF. The whole variable domain, remainder taken from reference TRBV7-2 and TRBJ2-7, is GAGVSQSPSNKVTEKGKDVELRCDPISGHTALYWYRQSLGQGLEFLIYFQGNSAPDKSGLPSDRFSAERTGGSVSTLTIQRTQQEDSAVYLCASSSTGQGNYEQYFGPGTRLTVT.

This clone has more than one count but fewer than ten. This sequence joins TRBV5-1 and TRBJ2-3, with D hard to call. The length of the CDR3 is 13 residues. The V end lost 7 bases, the J end lost 2 bases, and 11 bases lay between the germline ends. Germline V lookup: CDR1 SGHRS, CDR2 YFSETQ. The CDR3 loop reads CASGERSTDTQYF. For the CDR3, the DNA is TGCGCCAGCGGAGAACGGTCCACAGATACGCAGTATTTT.

This clone was found a few times. The chain is built from TRBV7-2 and TRBJ1-2; D is unclear. V shed 4 bases and J shed 8 bases, with 11 bases lying between them. There are 12 residues in the CDR3. Germline CDR1 is SGHTA and CDR2 is FQGNSA. The CDR3 spells CASSSYSGGYTF. DNA for the CDR3: TGTGCCAGCAGCTCCTACAGTGGGGGCTACACCTTC. Variable domain in full (rest from reference TRBV7-2 and TRBJ1-2): GAGVSQSPSNKVTEKGKDVELRCDPISGHTALYWYRQSLGQGLEFLIYFQGNSAPDKSGLPSDRFSAERTGGSVSTLTIQRTQQEDSAVYLCASSSYSGGYTFGSGTRLTVV.

This clone was detected only a few times. This sample also contains other DNA sequences that code for the same CDR3. This chain connects TRBV4-2 to TRBJ2-5, with 9 bases that match TRBD2. The CDR3 loop spans 16 amino acids. Germline values: CDR1 LGHNA, CDR2 YNFKEQ. The V segment lost 0 bases and the J segment 4 bases; nucleotides outside the gene matches: 6. CDR3: CASSQEGGGARETQYF. CDR3 DNA: TGTGCCAGCAGCCAAGAAGGCGGGGGGGCCCGAGAGACCCAGTACTTC.

This clone showed up just a few times. The V and J genes are TRBV5-6 and TRBJ1-6, with TRBD1 as a possible D gene (6 bases). With 7 bases removed from V and 10 bases from J, the gap between germline ends came to 21 bases. This CDR3 contains 15 residues. Germline V gene sequence: CDR1 SGHDT, CDR2 YYEEEE. As DNA, the CDR3 is TGTGCCAGCGGCAGGATCTCGGGGGGCGGGTCACCCCTCCACTTT. Its protein is CASGRISGGGSPLHF.

This clone was observed a handful of times. The rearrangement joins TRBV2 to TRBJ2-3; weak D call: TRBD2 (6 bases). V lost 3 bases, J lost 2 bases, and 15 bases lay in between. The CDR3 is 16 amino acids. Germline V gives CDR1 SNHLY, CDR2 FYNNEI. The CDR3 reads CASSDAGTRITDTQYF. The CDR3 nucleotides read TGTGCCAGCAGTGATGCGGGGACCCGGATCACAGATACGCAGTATTTT.

This chain uses TRBV7-6 with TRBJ2-5, with 8 bases identical to TRBD1. The junction had 8 bases not matched to a gene; V was cut back by 4 bases and J by 1 base. This CDR3 has 16 amino acids. Per the germline V gene, CDR1 is SGHVS and CDR2 is FNYEAQ. CDR3 DNA sequence: TGTGCCAGCAGCTCCCAGGGGGCAAGGGGCCAAGAGACCCAGTACTTC. Its protein is CASSSQGARGQETQYF.

The V call is TRBV29-1, the J call TRBJ2-3, with no clear D. V was clipped by 0 bases and J by 6 bases, with 7 bases between them. Germline V CDR1 and CDR2: SQVTM, ANQGSEA. The CDR3 has 12 amino acids. The CDR3 region has the DNA TGCAGCGTTGAAGATTATTCGGATACGCAGTATTTT. The encoded protein is CSVEDYSDTQYF.

Ten or more counts support this clone. The chain joins TRBV30 to TRBJ2-5; TRBD1 matches at 7 bases. The CDR3 runs 11 residues. Trimming at V came to 5 bases and at J to 5 bases, leaving 2 bases not matched to a gene. The germline V gene has CDR1 GTSNPN and CDR2 SVGIG (reference sequence). CDR3 DNA: TGTGCCTGGGAACAGGGGGAGACCCAGTACTTC. This gives the protein CAWEQGETQYF.

The rearrangement uses TRBV5-1 and TRBJ1-2; the D gene is possibly TRBD1 (6 bases). V lost 4 bases and J 3 bases, leaving 16 bases between the germline ends. This CDR3 has 15 amino acids. The germline gives CDR1 SGHRS, CDR2 YFSETQ. The CDR3 spells CASSISTGLDYGYTF. In DNA, the CDR3 is TGCGCCAGCAGCATCTCGACAGGACTTGACTATGGCTACACCTTC.

This clone was detected only a few times. The rearrangement uses TRBV9 and TRBJ1-6; perhaps TRBD1 as D (5 bases). Germline V gives CDR1 SGDLS, CDR2 YYNGEE. The CDR3 contains 17 residues. V was pared by 4 bases and J by 6 bases, with 20 bases between. DNA of the CDR3: TGTGCCAGCAGCCTAACTGAGAGGGGAGGAGGTAATTCACCCCTCCACTTT. As protein: CASSLTERGGGNSPLHF.

This clone occurred many times. The chain combines TRBV30 with TRBJ2-6; D is ambiguous. This CDR3 region has 14 residues. Trimming took 5 bases from V and 0 from J, leaving 8 bases between them. Germline loops: CDR1 GTSNPN, CDR2 SVGIG (reference sequence). This chain's CDR3 is CAWLRGSGANVLTF. The CDR3 region has the DNA TGTGCCTGGCTACGTGGCTCTGGGGCCAACGTCCTGACTTTC.

This chain connects TRBV28 to TRBJ1-2; D remains ambiguous. This CDR3 has 13 residues. Looked up from germline, CDR1 is MDHEN and CDR2 is SYDVKM. Trimming cost V 10 bases and J 2 bases, with 14 bases left between them. The DNA of the CDR3 is TGTGCCATCTCCCTAAATTACAACTATGGCTACACCTTC. Translated: CAISLNYNYGYTF.

The V and J genes are TRBV7-8 and TRBJ1-3; 8 bases line up with TRBD1. The V gene's germline CDR1 is SGHVS and CDR2 FQNEAQ. The CDR3 consists of 14 residues. V shed 2 bases and J 9 bases; nucleotides not matched to a gene: 6. CDR3 nucleotide sequence: TGTGCCAGCAGCTTAAGGCAGGGGGCGAGCACCATATATTTT. Protein product: CASSLRQGASTIYF.

The chain uses TRBV4-2 and TRBJ2-3, with 8 bases fitting TRBD2. Germline CDR1 LGHNA, CDR2 YNFKEQ. V lost 2 bases to trimming and J lost 4 bases; unmatched junction nucleotides: 5. The length of the CDR3 is 15 residues. CDR3: CASSQRAGGPDTQYF. The DNA of the CDR3 is TGTGCCAGCAGCCAAAGGGCGGGGGGCCCAGATACGCAGTATTTT.

J is TRBJ1-1 and V is TRBV29-1, with D possibly matching TRBD1 (6 bases). The germline V gene encodes CDR1 SQVTM and CDR2 ANQGSEA. The CDR3 is made up of 13 amino acids. Trimming pared 7 bases from V and 2 bases from J, leaving 14 bases between. CDR3 residues: CSAASGQNTEAFF. CDR3 in DNA: TGCAGCGCCGCCTCGGGACAAAACACTGAAGCTTTCTTT.